Below, one TCR beta chain is given with its context. Its antigen is unidentified. The data were obtained in a study of early stage breast cancer tumors. Looking at the study overall: Under 10 ER+/PR+/HER2- tumors were invasive ductal; four were invasive lobular.

Trimming shortened V by 5 bases and J by 2 bases, and 12 bases separated the two germline ends. The CDR3 is 14 amino acids. In germline, CDR1 is MNHEY, CDR2 SVGAGI. The study's findings and limits: Blood repertoires resembled normal breast more than tumor. Enriched TCRB sequences shared across patients were mostly commonly generated sequences.

Each sample had two DNA replicates, around 0.45 ug blood or about 1.4 ug tissue. Sequencing was performed with immunoSEQ multiplex PCR; in TCRdb, only in-frame clones are kept and a portion is missing. The sample lists around 30,000 clones, 72% occurring once. Sequenced input: blood. J is TRBJ1-1 and V is TRBV6-5; the D gene is possibly TRBD1 (6 bases). The source of this sequence is a person aged 45 to 59 with breast cancer. CDR3 region: CASSASRGNTEAFF. In DNA form, the CDR3 reads TGTGCCAGCAGTGCAAGCAGGGGTAACACTGAAGCTTTCTTT.